The entry below gives a single T cell receptor beta chain sequence along with its context. Its antigen is still unknown. In blood CD8+ and CD4+ T cells, TCR beta underwent sequencing. The CD8+ and CD4+ T cells were isolated magnetically using a negative isolation approach, whereas the TEMRA cells were enriched by FACS. The data stem from a study of CD8 T cells in Susac syndrome. Regarding the study as a whole: The study's TCR sequencing and HLA analysis covered a relatively small number of individuals, and the study acknowledged this.

cDNA came from roughly 0.47 to 1 ug RNA primed by random hexamers. Amplification of TCR beta CDR3 across 54 Vbeta and 13 Jbeta was performed with immunoSEQ multiplex PCR. TCRdb fed the immunoSEQ multiplex PCR reads into MiXCR, producing one record per CDR3 protein. In the table there are about 280,000 distinct CDR3 sequences, around 83% of which are singletons. The J segment lost 4 bases and the V segment lost 5 bases, leaving 4 bases of the junction unmatched. The CDR3 contains 15 residues. The V gene's germline CDR1 is LNHDA and CDR2 SQIVND (reference sequence). The clonotype was recovered from a human donor with multiple sclerosis. This sequence joins TRBV19 and TRBJ2-1; 11 bases agree with TRBD2. What was sequenced was CD8+ T cells from PBMCs. Here the CDR3 reads CASSALAGEYNEQFF. CDR3 bases: TGTGCCAGTAGTGCACTAGCGGGAGAGTACAATGAGCAGTTCTTC.